A single TCR beta chain is shown here with its context. The entry originates in a study of human T cells and chemical hapten exposure. Each CDR3 protein is one row after TCRdb ran MiXCR on the RACE reads. The sample shows 99,000 or so distinct CDR3 sequences, less than 14% of them seen only once. The CDR3 is made up of 13 amino acids. Germline loops: CDR1 ENHRY, CDR2 SYGVKD. V shed 3 bases and J shed 4 bases, with 9 bases lying between them. Documented time point: pre-sensitization, week 0. The treatment here: therapeutic diphenylcyclopropenone sensitization with weekly scalp DPC. The sample here was whole blood, taken in connection with sensitization to the hapten diphenylcyclopropenone (DPC). The chain is built from TRBV10-3 and TRBJ2-5; D gene ambiguous. The clonotype was recovered from a woman aged 55-70 years with alopecia areata. Some clones in this sample may be carry-over from other donors' samples. CDR3 nucleotides: TGTGCCATCAGTGATGGGGTCGGAGAGACCCAGTACTTC. Residues: CAISDGVGETQYF.